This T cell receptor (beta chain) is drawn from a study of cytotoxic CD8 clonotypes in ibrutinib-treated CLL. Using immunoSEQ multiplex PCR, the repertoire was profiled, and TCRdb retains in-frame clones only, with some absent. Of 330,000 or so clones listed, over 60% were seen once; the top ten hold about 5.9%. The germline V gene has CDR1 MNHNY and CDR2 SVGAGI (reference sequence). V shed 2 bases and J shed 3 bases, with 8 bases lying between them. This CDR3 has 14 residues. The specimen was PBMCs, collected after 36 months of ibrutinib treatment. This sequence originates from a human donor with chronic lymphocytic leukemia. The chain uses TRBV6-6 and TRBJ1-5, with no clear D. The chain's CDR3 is CASSYRQLNQPQHF. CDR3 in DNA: TGTGCCAGCAGTTACCGACAACTCAATCAGCCCCAGCATTTT.